This record looks at one T cell receptor (beta chain) sequence and its context. What it recognizes is unknown. The method was immunoSEQ multiplex PCR; TCRdb's version includes in-frame clones alone and lacks a portion of them. This sample has around 15,000 clones, with around four fifths found just once. These data belong to a study of T cell repertoires in ileal Crohn's disease. Study at large: About half received postoperative treatment, some ten with thiopurines and 18 anti-TNF.

The germline gives CDR1 SGHRS, CDR2 YFSETQ. The CDR3 length is 15 residues. V was pared by 10 bases and J by 2 bases, with 20 bases between. Study-level findings and limits: All patients with clonality above 26.8% had endoscopic recurrence.

The chain links TRBV5-1 to TRBJ2-3; possible D gene TRBD2, 7 bases. This TCR was sampled from an adult with Crohn's disease. Sample: ileal tissue. In DNA form, the CDR3 reads TGCGCCGGTTCCGAAGGGGGAGGGAACACAGATACGCAGTATTTT. It encodes CAGSEGGGNTDTQYF.